This is a list of T cell receptor beta chains from one sample in a study of regulatory T cells in long-lasting Graves disease. MiXCR, applied by TCRdb to the multiplex PCR reads, yields one record per CDR3 protein. The table lists about 470,000 distinct CDR3 sequences, under 25% of them singletons, with over 7.5% in the top ten. The source was peripheral blood mononuclear cells (PBMCs), collected when the disease was refractory, from a patient treated with antithyroid drugs. The source of these receptors is a female donor with Graves disease. The CDR3 runs from the conserved cysteine through the conserved F or W. The order of the fields is J gene, D gene, clone size, V gene, CDR3 DNA, CDR3 protein. The D gene is left open where the match is weak. Clone size is given for some rows only: seen once, a few or many times, or a class if the clone is expanded.

TRBJ2-7,.,.,TRBV6-1,TGTGCCAGCAGTGAGGGCGGTTTTACCTACGAGCAGTACTTC,CASSEGGFTYEQYF
TRBJ2-5,TRBD2,.,TRBV28,TGTGCCAGCAGCCCCGATACTAGCGCGGAGACCCAGTACTTC,CASSPDTSAETQYF
TRBJ2-7,TRBD2,few,TRBV28,TGTGCCAGCAGCCCCGCGGGGGGTCTAGGGGCGTACGAGCAGTACTTC,CASSPAGGLGAYEQYF
TRBJ1-5,.,many,TRBV7-8,TGTGCCAGCAGCTTAGCGGCAGGGTCACTGCGCAATCAGCCCCAGCATTTT,CASSLAAGSLRNQPQHF
TRBJ2-5,TRBD2,.,TRBV28,TGTGCCAGCAGTCGATCTAGCGGATCGGAACAAGAGACCCAGTACTTC,CASSRSSGSEQETQYF
TRBJ2-7,.,few,TRBV11-2,TGTGCCAGCAGCTTCTGGGATCGCGGAACCGAGCAGTACTTC,CASSFWDRGTEQYF
TRBJ2-7,TRBD2,few,TRBV13,TGTGCCAGCAGCTTAGGACCTAGCGGGCCCTACGAGCAGTACTTC,CASSLGPSGPYEQYF
TRBJ2-1,.,.,TRBV20-1,TGCAGTGCTCAGTACAATGAGCAGTTCTTC,CSAQYNEQFF
TRBJ1-1,.,many,TRBV5-1,TGCGCCAGTTCCTCTGGGGGGGGCACCACTGAAGCTTTCTTT,CASSSGGGTTEAFF
TRBJ2-1,.,.,TRBV11-1,TGTGCCAGCAGACCAGATGGCGCGTATGAGCAGTTCTTC,CASRPDGAYEQFF
TRBJ1-5,.,.,TRBV28,TGTGCCAGCAGGTTAGCCGACCATCAGCCCCAGCATTTT,CASRLADHQPQHF
TRBJ2-2,.,.,TRBV6-1,TGTGCCAGCAAGTCTGGGACAACATACACCGGGGAGCTGTTTTTT,CASKSGTTYTGELFF
TRBJ1-5,.,few,TRBV20-1,TGCAGTGCTAGAGGTTCCCTTTCTAGCAATCAGCCCCAGCATTTT,CSARGSLSSNQPQHF
TRBJ2-7,TRBD2,many,TRBV28,TGTGCCAGCAGTGGGGGACTAGCGAAGTACGAGCAGTACTTC,CASSGGLAKYEQYF
TRBJ2-3,TRBD2,.,TRBV12-3/TRBV12-4,TGTGCCAGCAGTCTATGGGGACTAGCGGGAAGCACAGATACGCAGTATTTT,CASSLWGLAGSTDTQYF
TRBJ1-3,.,.,TRBV18,TGTGCCAGCTCACCACGAGCTTCTGATCTTGGAAACACCATATATTTT,CASSPRASDLGNTIYF
TRBJ2-3,TRBD2,.,TRBV27,TGTGCCACCCTTCGACGGGCGGGAGCCCCAGATACGCAGTATTTT,CATLRRAGAPDTQYF
TRBJ2-5,.,few,TRBV10-3,TGTGCCATCAGATCTCAGGGCAGCGAGACCCAGTACTTC,CAIRSQGSETQYF
TRBJ2-2,.,.,TRBV5-1,TGCGCCAGCAGCTTGGAACGCACCGGGGAGCTGTTTTTT,CASSLERTGELFF
TRBJ2-4,.,many,TRBV6-2/TRBV6-3,TGTGCCAGCATGGGGGGAAATGGGTACTTC,CASMGGNGYF
TRBJ1-1,.,few,TRBV7-3,TGTGCCAGCAGCTCCACCCACACTGAAGCTTTCTTT,CASSSTHTEAFF
TRBJ1-5,.,few,TRBV6-2/TRBV6-3,TGTGCCAGCAGTGAAGGGGGGGGGCTAGGGCCCCAGCATTTT,CASSEGGGLGPQHF
TRBJ2-7,.,many,TRBV29-1,TGCAGCGTGGGGGACATGAGCTCCTACGAGCAGTACTTC,CSVGDMSSYEQYF
TRBJ2-7,.,.,TRBV4-1,TGCGCCAGCAGCCAAATAGGCAGGGACTACGAGCAGTACTTC,CASSQIGRDYEQYF
TRBJ1-2,.,few,TRBV20-1,TGCAGTGCTAGAGACACTTCTTTCTATGGCTACACCTTC,CSARDTSFYGYTF
TRBJ2-1,.,.,TRBV5-1,TGCGCCAGCAGCTTCCTGGTTAGCGGAACCTCCTACAATGAGCAGTTCTTC,CASSFLVSGTSYNEQFF
TRBJ1-1,.,many,TRBV10-1,TGCGCCAGCAGTGAGTCCTTTACAGTGAACACTGAAGCTTTCTTT,CASSESFTVNTEAFF
TRBJ1-1,.,few,TRBV11-2,TGTGCCAGCAGCTTAGATGGGGGCAGGGTGGATGAAGCTTTCTTT,CASSLDGGRVDEAFF
TRBJ1-5,.,.,TRBV20-1,TGCAGTGCTACTTCCGGGACTTATAGCAATCAGCCCCAGCATTTT,CSATSGTYSNQPQHF
TRBJ1-5,.,many,TRBV30,TGTGCCTGGAGTCAATCGGGAAACAATCAGCCCCAGCATTTT,CAWSQSGNNQPQHF
TRBJ2-7,TRBD2,many,TRBV6-2/TRBV6-3,TGTGCCAGCAGCTATAGCGGGAGACCTTACGAGCAGTACTTC,CASSYSGRPYEQYF
TRBJ2-5,.,few,TRBV29-1,TGCAGCGGGGGTTATACCAGGGGAGGGACCCAGTACTTC,CSGGYTRGGTQYF
TRBJ2-7,TRBD2,few,TRBV5-4,TGTGCCAGCAACGGACTAGACTACGAGCAGTACTTC,CASNGLDYEQYF
TRBJ2-5,.,many,TRBV5-4,TGTGCCAGCAGCTTGGCAAGCAGGGTCGAGACCCAGTACTTC,CASSLASRVETQYF
TRBJ2-2,.,many,TRBV7-2,TGTGCCAGCAGCGTCAACAGACGTCCCACCGGGGAGCTGTTTTTT,CASSVNRRPTGELFF